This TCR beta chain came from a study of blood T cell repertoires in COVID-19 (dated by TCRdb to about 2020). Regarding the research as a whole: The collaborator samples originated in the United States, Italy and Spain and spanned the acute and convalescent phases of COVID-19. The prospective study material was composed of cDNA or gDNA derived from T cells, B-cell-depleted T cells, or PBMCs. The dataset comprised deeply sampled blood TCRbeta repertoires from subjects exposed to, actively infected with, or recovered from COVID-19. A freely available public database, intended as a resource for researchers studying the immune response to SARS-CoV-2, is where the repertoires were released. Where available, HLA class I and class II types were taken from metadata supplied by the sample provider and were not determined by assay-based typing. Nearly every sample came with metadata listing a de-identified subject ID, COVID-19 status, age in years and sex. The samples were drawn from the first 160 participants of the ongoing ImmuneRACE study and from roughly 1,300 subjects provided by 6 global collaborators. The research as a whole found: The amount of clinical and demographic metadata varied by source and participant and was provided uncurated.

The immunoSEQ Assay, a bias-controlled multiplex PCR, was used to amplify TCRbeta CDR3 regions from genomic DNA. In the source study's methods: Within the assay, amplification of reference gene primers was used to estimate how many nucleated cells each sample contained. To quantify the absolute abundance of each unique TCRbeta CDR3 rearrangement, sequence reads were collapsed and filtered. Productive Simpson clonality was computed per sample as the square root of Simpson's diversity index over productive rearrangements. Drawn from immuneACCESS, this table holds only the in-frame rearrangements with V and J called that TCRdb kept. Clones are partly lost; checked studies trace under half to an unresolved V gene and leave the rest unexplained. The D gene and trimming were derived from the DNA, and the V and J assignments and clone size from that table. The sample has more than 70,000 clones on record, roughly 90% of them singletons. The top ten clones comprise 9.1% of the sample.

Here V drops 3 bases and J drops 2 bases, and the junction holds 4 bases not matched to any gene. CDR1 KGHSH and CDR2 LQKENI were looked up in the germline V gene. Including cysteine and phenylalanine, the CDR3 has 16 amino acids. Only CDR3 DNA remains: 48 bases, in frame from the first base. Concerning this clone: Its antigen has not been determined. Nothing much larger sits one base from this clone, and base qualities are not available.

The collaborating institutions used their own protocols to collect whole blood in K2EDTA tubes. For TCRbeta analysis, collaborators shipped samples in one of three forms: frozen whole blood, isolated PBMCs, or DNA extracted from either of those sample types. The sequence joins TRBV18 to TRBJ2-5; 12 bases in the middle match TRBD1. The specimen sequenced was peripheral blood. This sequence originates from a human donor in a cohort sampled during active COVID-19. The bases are TGTGCCAGCTCACCTGGGACAGGGGGCAATCAAGAGACCCAGTACTTC. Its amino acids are CASSPGTGGNQETQYF. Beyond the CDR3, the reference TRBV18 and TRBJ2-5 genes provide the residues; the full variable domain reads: NAGVMQNPRHLVRRRGQEARLRCSPMKGHSHVYWYRQLPEEGLKFMVYLQKENIIDESGMPKERFSAEFPKEGPSILRIQQVVRGDSAAYFCASSPGTGGNQETQYFGPGTRLLVL.